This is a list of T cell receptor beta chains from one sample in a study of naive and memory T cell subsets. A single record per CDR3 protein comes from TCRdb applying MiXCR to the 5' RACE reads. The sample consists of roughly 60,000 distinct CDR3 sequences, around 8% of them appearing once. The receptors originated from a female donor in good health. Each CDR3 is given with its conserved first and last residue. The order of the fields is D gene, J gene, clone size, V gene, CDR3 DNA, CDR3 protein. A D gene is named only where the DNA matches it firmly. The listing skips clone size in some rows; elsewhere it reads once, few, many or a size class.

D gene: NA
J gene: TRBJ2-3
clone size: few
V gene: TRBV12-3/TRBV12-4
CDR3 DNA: TGTGCCAGCGGGGGGGGCGGGGATACGCAGTATTTT
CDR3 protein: CASGGGGDTQYF

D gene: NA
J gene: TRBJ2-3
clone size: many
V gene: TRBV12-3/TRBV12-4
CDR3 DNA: TGTGCCAGCAGTTTAGGGCCGACGGTAGATACGCAGTATTTT
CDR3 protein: CASSLGPTVDTQYF

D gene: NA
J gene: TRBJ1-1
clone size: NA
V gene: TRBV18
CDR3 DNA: TGTGCCAGCTCACCACCGGGGGGGCGTGGGAACACTGAAGCTTTCTTT
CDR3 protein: CASSPPGGRGNTEAFF

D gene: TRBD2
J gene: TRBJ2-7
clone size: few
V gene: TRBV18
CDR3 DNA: TGTGCCAGCTCACAGGGGACTAGCGGGATATACGAGCAGTACTTC
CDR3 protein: CASSQGTSGIYEQYF

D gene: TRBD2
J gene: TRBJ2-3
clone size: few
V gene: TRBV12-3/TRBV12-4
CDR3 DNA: TGTGCCAGCACCAAATTCCTAGCGGGCAACACAGATACGCAGTATTTT
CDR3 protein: CASTKFLAGNTDTQYF

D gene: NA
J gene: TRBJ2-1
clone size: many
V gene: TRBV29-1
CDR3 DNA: TGCAGCGTTGTTCAGATCGGTAGGTGCGGGTTTAGCTCCTACAATGAGCAGTTCTTC
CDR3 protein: CSVVQIGRCGFSSYNEQFF

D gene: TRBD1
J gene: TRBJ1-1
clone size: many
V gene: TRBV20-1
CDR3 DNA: TGCAGTGCTAGACAGGGGGCGTTTGATACTGAAGCTTTCTTT
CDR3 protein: CSARQGAFDTEAFF

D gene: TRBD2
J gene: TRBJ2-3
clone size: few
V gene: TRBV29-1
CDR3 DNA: TGCAGCGTTCTCCGACTAGCGGGAGGCCCCGGCGGTACGCAGTATTTT
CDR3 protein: CSVLRLAGGPGGTQYF

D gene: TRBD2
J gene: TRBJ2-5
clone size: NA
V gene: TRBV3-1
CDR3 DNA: TGTGCCAGCAGCCGAGGACTAGCGGGGTTCCAAGAGACCCAGTACTTC
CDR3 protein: CASSRGLAGFQETQYF

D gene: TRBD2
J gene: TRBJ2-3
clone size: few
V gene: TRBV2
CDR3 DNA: TGTGCCAGCACCCTAGCGGGGGGTGGAGATACGCAGTATTTT
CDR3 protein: CASTLAGGGDTQYF

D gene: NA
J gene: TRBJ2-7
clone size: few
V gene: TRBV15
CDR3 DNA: TGTGCCACCAGCAGAGATCGCGGGGCCCCCGGAGTGGAGTACTTC
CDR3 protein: CATSRDRGAPGVEYF

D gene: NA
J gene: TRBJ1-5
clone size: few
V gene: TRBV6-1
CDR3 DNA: TGTGCCAGCAATCATGGGAGCAATCAGCCCCAGCATTTT
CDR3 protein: CASNHGSNQPQHF

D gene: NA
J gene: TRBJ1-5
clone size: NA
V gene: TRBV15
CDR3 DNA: TGTGCCACCAGCAGACAGCCCAATCAGCCCCAGCATTTT
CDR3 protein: CATSRQPNQPQHF

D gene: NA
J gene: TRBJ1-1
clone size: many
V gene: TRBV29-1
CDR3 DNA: TGCAGCGCTCTGGGATATGAAGCTTTCTTT
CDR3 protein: CSALGYEAFF

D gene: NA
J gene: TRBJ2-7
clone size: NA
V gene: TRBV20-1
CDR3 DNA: TGCAGTGCTAGCGCGGGAAGGTTCTACGAGCAGTACTTC
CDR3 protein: CSASAGRFYEQYF

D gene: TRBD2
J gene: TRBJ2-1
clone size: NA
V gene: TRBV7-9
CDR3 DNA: TGTGCCAGCAGCCCCGGGGGAGGGTCAATTGAGCAGTTCTTC
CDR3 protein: CASSPGGGSIEQFF

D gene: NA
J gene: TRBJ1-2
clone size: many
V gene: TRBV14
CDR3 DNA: TGTGCCAGCAGCAGGAACCTGGACAGAAACTATGGCTACACCTTC
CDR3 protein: CASSRNLDRNYGYTF

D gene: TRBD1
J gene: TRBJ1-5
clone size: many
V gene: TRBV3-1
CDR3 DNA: TGTGCCAGCAGCCAAGATGAGTCGACAGGGACCAATCAGCCCCAGCATTTT
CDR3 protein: CASSQDESTGTNQPQHF

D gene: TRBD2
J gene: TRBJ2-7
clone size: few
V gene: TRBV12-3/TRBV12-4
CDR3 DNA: TGTGCCAGCAGATCCACTAGCGGGGGGTTCTCGGAGCAGTACTTC
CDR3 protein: CASRSTSGGFSEQYF

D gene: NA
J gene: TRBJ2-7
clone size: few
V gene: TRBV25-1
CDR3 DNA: TGTGCCAGAGTGAAACTCGGGACTCCCTACGAGCAGTACTTC
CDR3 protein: CARVKLGTPYEQYF

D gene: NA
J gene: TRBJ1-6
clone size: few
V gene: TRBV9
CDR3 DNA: TGTGCCAGCAGCGGGACGGGTCCCCTCCACTTT
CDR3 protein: CASSGTGPLHF

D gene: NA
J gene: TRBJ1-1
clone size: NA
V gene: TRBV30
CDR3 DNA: TGTGCCTGGAGCGGCATGAACACTGAAGCTTTCTTT
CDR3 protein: CAWSGMNTEAFF

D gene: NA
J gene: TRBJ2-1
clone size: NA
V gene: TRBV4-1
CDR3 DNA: TGCGCCAGCAGCCAATTACGGGGGAATGAGCAGTTCTTC
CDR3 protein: CASSQLRGNEQFF

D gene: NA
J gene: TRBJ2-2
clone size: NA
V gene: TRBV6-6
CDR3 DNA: TGTGCCAGCAGTTGGTCAGCCGGGGGGGAGCTGTTTTTT
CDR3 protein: CASSWSAGGELFF

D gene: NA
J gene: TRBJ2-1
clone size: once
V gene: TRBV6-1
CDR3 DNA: TGTGCCAGTACAGTGAAGAGACAAGGGCGAGACAATGAGCAGTTCTTC
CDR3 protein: CASTVKRQGRDNEQFF

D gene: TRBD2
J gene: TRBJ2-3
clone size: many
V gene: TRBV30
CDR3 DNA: TGTGCCTGGAGTGCTGGGGGGGACGACACAGATACGCAGTATTTT
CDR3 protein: CAWSAGGDDTDTQYF

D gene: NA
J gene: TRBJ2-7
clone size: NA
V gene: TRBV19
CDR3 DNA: TGTGCCAGTAGTCCCCAGGACGGAGGAGTTCACGAGCAGTACTTC
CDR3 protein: CASSPQDGGVHEQYF